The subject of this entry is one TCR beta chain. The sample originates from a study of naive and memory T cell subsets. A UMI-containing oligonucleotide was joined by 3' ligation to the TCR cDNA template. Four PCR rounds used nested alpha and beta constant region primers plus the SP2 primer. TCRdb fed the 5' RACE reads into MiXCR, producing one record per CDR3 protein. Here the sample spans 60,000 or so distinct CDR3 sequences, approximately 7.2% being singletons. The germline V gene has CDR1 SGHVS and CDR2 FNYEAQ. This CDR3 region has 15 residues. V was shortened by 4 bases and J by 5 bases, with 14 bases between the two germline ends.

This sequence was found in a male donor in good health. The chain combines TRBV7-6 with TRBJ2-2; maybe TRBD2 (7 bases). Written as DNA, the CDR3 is TGTGCCAGCAGCTGGGCGGGGGCTGAGACCGGGGAGCTGTTTTTT. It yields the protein CASSWAGAETGELFF.